This entry concerns a single T cell receptor (beta chain). The CDR3 totals 16 residues. CDR1 and CDR2 from the germline V gene are MDHEN and SYDVKM. Between the trimmed V and J ends, which lost 1 base and 1 base, there was a span of 11 bases. These data are taken from a study of shared clonotypes between healthy human individuals. Produced via immunoSEQ multiplex PCR; TCRdb's table is partial and in-frame only. This sample carries under 2.5 million clones, about nine tenths of them seen once, and the ten largest clones take 0.37%. This clonotype originated in a man aged 18 to 30 in good health. Some clones in this sample may be carry-over from other donors' samples. Sequenced input: naive CD4+ T cells from PBMCs. Subset given: CD45RA+ positively selected. The V and J genes are TRBV28 and TRBJ1-5; D is undetermined. The DNA of the CDR3 is TGTGCCAGCAGTTTATTTTCTGCAGAGAGCAATCAGCCCCAGCATTTT. Residues: CASSLFSAESNQPQHF.